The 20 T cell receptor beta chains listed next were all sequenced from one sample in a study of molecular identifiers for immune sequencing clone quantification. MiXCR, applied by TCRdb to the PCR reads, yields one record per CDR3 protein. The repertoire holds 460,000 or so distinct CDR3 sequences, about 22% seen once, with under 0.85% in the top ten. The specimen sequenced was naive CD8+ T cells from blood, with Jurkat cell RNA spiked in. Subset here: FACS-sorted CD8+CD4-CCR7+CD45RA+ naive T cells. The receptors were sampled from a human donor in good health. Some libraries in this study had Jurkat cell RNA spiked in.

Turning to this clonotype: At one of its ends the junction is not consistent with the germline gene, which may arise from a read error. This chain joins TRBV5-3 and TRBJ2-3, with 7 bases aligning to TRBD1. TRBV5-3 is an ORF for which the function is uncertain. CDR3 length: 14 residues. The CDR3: CASSSAGGQDTQYF. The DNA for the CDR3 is TGTGCCAGCAGCTCGGCAGGGGGTCAAGATACGCAGTATTTT.

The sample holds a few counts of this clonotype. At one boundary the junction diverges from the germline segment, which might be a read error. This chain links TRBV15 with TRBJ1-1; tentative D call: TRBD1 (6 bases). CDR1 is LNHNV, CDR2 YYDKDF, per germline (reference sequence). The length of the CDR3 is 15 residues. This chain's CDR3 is CATSGDDRMNTEAFF. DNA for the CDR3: TGTGCCACCAGCGGAGATGACAGGATGAACACTGAAGCTTTCTTT.

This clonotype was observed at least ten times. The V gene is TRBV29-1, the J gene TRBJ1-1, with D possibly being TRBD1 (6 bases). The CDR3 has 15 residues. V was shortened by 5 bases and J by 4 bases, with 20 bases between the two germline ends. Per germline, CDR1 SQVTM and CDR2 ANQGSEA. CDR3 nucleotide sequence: TGCAGCGTTCCGGGGACAAATGGAGCGGGCACTGAAGCTTTCTTT. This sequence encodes CSVPGTNGAGTEAFF.

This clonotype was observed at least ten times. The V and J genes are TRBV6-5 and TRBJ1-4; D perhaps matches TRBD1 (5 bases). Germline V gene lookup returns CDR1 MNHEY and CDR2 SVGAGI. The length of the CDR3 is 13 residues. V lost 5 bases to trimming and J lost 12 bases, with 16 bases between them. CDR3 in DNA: TGTGCCAGCAGTCCCGGTCGGGGGGGAGAACTGTTTTTT. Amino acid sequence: CASSPGRGGELFF.

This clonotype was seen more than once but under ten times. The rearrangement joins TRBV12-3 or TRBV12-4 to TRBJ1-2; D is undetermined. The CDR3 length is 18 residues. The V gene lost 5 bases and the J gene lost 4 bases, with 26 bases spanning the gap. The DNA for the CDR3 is TGTGCCAGCAGTACCGCAGGTACCGCCGGTGCCGGGATCTATGGCTACACCTTC. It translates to CASSTAGTAGAGIYGYTF.

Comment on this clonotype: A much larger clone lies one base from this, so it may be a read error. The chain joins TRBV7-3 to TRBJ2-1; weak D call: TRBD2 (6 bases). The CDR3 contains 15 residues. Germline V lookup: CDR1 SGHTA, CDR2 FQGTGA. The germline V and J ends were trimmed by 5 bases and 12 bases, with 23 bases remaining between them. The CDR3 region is CASSPLSSGEIVQFF. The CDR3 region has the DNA TGTGCCAGCAGCCCCCTTAGTTCGGGGGAAATTGTGCAGTTCTTC.

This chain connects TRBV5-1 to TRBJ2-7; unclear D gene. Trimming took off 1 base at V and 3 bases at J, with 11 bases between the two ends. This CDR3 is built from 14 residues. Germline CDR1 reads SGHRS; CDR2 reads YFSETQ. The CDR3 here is CASSLRQAYYEQYF. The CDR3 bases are TGCGCCAGCAGCTTGCGGCAGGCCTACTACGAGCAGTACTTC.

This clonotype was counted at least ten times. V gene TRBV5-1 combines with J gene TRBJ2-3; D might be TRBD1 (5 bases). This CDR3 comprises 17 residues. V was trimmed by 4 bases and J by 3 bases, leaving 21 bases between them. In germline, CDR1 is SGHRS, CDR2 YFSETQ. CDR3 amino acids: CASSNYRVGALTDTQYF. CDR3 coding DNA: TGCGCCAGCAGCAACTACAGAGTTGGGGCGTTGACAGATACGCAGTATTTT.

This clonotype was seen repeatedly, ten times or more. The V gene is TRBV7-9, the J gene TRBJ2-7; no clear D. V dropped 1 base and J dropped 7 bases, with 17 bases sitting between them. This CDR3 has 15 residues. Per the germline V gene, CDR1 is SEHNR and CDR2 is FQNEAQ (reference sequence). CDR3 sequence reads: CASSLESGVLGEQYF. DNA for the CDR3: TGTGCCAGCAGCTTAGAGAGTGGGGTCCTGGGGGAGCAGTACTTC.

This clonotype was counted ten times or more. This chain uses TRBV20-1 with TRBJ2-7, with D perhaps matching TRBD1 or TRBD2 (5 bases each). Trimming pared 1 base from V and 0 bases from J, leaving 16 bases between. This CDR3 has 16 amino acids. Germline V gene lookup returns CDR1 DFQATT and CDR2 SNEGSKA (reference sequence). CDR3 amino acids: CSARGLLPGTSYEQYF. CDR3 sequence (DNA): TGCAGTGCTAGAGGTCTCCTCCCCGGGACCTCCTACGAGCAGTACTTC.

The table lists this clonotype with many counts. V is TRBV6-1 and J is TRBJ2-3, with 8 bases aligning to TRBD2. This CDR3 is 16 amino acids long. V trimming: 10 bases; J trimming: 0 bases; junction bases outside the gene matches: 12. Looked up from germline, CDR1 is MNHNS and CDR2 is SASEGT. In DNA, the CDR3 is TGTGCCACCCTAGTGAACATAGCGGGGAGCACAGATACGCAGTATTTT. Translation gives CATLVNIAGSTDTQYF.

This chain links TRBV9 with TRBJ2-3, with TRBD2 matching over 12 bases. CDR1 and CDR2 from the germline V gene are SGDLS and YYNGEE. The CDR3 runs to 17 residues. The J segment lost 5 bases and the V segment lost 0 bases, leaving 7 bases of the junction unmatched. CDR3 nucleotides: TGTGCCAGCAGCGTAGCTTCGACTAGCGGGGGTCTAGATACGCAGTATTTT. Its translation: CASSVASTSGGLDTQYF.

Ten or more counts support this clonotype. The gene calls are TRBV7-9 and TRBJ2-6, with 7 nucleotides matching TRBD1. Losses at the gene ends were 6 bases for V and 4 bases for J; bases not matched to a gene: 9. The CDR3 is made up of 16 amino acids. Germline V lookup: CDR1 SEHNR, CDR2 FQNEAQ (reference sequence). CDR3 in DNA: TGTGCCAGCAGGCCACCAACAGGGGACGGGGCCAACGTCCTGACTTTC. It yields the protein CASRPPTGDGANVLTF.

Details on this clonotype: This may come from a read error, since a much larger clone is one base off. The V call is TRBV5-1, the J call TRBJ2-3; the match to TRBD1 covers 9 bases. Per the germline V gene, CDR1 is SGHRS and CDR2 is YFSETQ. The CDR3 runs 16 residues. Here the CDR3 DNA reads TGCACCAGCAGCTCCGGGGACAGGGCAGACACAGATACGCAGTATTTT. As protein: CTSSSGDRADTDTQYF.

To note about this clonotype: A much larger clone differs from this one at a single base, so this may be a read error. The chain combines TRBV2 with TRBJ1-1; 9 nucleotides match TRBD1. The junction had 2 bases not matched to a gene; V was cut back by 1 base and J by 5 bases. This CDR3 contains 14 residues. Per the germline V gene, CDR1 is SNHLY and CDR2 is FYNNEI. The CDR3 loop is CASSEDRGPTEAFF. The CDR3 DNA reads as TGTGCCAGCAGTGAAGACAGGGGGCCAACTGAAGCTTTCTTT.

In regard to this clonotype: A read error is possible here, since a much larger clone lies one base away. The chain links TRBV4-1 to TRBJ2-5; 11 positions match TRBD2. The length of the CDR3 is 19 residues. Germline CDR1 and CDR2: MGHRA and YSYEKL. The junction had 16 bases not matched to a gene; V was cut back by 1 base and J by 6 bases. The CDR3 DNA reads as TGCGCCAGCAGCCAAGGTTCGACTAGCGGGGTATCCGAAGGAAAGACCCAGTACTTC. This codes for CASSQGSTSGVSEGKTQYF.

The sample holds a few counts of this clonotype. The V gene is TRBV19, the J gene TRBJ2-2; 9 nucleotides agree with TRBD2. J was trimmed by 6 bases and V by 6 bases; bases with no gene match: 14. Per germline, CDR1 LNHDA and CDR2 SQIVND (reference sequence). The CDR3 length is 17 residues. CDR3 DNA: TGTGCCAGTAGCCTTGAAGGGGCTAGCGGGATCGCCGGGGAGCTGTTTTTT. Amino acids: CASSLEGASGIAGELFF.

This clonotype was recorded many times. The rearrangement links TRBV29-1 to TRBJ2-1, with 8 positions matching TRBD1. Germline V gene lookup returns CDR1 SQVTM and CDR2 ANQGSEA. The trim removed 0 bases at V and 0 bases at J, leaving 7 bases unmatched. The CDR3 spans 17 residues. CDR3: CSVEDPDRASSYNEQFF. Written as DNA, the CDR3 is TGCAGCGTTGAAGATCCGGACAGGGCGAGCTCCTACAATGAGCAGTTCTTC.

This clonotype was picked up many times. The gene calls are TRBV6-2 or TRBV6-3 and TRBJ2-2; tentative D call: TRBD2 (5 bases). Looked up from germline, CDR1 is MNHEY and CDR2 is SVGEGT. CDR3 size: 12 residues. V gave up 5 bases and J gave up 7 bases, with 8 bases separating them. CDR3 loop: CASSREFGELFF. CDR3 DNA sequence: TGTGCCAGCAGTAGGGAGTTCGGGGAGCTGTTTTTT.

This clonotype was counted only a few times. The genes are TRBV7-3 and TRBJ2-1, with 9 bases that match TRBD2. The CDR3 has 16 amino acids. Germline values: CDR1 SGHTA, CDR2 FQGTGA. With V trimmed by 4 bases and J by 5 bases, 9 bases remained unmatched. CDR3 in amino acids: CASSSLGSGRNNEQFF. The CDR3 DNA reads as TGTGCCAGCAGCTCCTTAGGGAGCGGGAGGAACAATGAGCAGTTCTTC.